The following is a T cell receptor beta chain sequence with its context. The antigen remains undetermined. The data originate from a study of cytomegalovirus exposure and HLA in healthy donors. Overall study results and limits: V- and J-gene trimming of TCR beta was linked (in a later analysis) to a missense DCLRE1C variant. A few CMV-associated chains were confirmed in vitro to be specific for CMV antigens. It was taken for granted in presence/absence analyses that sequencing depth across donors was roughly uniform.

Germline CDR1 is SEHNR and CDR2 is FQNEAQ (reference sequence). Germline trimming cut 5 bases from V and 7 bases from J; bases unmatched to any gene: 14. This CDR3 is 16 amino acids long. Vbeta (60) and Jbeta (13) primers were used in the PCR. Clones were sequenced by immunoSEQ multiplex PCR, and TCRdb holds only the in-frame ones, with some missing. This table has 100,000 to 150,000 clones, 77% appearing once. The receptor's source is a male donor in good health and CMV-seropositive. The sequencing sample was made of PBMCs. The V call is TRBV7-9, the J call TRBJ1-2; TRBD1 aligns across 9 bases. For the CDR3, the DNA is TGTGCCAGCAGCGCCCTGCCGGGACAGGGAAGTCGTGGCTACACCTTC. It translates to CASSALPGQGSRGYTF.